The entry below gives a single T cell receptor (beta chain) sequence along with its context. Germline V gene sequence: CDR1 MNHEY, CDR2 SMNVEV (reference sequence). The CDR3 runs 16 residues. With 5 bases removed from V and 0 bases from J, the gap between germline ends came to 16 bases. The data are from a study of Ad26.COV2.S vaccination and SARS-CoV-2 variants. For the study at large: Participants got Ad26.COV2.S intramuscularly, once or twice 56 days apart.

TCRdb's table, derived via immunoSEQ multiplex PCR, lists solely in-frame clones and lacks some. The sample holds fewer than 400,000 clones, about 82% seen once. The treatment was: around 19 received Ad26.COV2.S at low or high dose, single or two shots; about 5 received placebo; per-sample allocation not given. Sampling was performed 63 days after the first vaccine or placebo injection. This sequence was found in a person between 18 and 65 years old who received the Ad26.COV2.S COVID-19 vaccine or a placebo. This chain links TRBV27 with TRBJ1-1; unclear D gene. The sequencing here drew on peripheral blood, taken in a trial of Ad26.COV2.S vaccine versus placebo. This chain's CDR3 is CASSLRTKVVNTEAFF. The CDR3 nucleotides read TGTGCCAGCAGTCTCAGGACGAAGGTTGTGAACACTGAAGCTTTCTTT.